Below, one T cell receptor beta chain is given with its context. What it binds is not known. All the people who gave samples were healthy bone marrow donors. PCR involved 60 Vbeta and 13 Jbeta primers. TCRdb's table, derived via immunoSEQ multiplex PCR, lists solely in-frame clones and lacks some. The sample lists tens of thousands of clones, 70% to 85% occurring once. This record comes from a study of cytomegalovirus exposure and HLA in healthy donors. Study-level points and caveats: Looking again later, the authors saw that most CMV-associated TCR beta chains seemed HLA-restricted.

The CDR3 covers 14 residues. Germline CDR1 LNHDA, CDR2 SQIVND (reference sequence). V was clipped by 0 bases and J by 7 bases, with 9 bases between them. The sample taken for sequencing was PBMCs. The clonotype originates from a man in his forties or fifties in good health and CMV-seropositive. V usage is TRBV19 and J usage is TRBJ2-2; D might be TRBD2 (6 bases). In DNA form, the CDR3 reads TGTGCCAGTAGTATAGATCGGGGGATCGGGGAGCTGTTTTTT. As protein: CASSIDRGIGELFF.